Listed below are T cell receptor beta chains from one sample, sequenced in a study of cytotoxic CD8 clonotypes in ibrutinib-treated CLL. Assay used: immunoSEQ multiplex PCR; TCRdb lists only in-frame clones, some missing. The table has fewer than 150,000 clones, approximately 80% seen once. Sequences were derived from PBMCs, sampled after 24 months of ibrutinib treatment. These receptors were taken from a human donor with chronic lymphocytic leukemia. Both conserved end residues are part of each CDR3. The order of the fields is J gene, D gene, V gene, clone size, CDR3 protein, CDR3 DNA. The D gene is left open where the match is weak. A clone size is listed for some rows: how often the clone was seen (once, few, many), or a class if it is expanded.

>TRBJ2-3|TRBD2|TRBV5-1|few
CASSPEVGGGGTDTQYF
TGCGCCAGCAGCCCGGAGGTCGGCGGGGGGGGCACAGATACGCAGTATTTT
>TRBJ1-2|-|TRBV30|-
CAWSAPSRGTRNKGYTF
TGTGCCTGGAGTGCCCCCTCTAGGGGGACAAGGAACAAGGGCTACACCTTC
>TRBJ2-3|TRBD1|TRBV19|once
CASSYLGQGPDTQYF
TGTGCCAGTAGCTACCTTGGACAGGGGCCAGATACGCAGTATTTT
>TRBJ2-6|-|TRBV5-1|-
CASSPGGRGGGSGANVLTF
TGCGCCAGCAGCCCTGGCGGCAGGGGTGGGGGCTCTGGGGCCAACGTCCTGACTTTC
>TRBJ2-3|-|TRBV7-2|-
CASSPMVASTDTQYF
TGTGCCAGCAGCCCGATGGTGGCTAGCACAGATACGCAGTATTTT
>TRBJ2-2|TRBD1|TRBV7-3|-
CASSRRQGTNTGELFF
TGTGCCAGCAGCCGACGACAGGGAACGAACACCGGGGAGCTGTTTTTT
>TRBJ1-2|TRBD1|TRBV4-3|-
CASSQDDGQGFGYTF
TGCGCCAGCAGCCAAGATGACGGACAGGGGTTTGGCTACACCTTC
>TRBJ2-3|-|TRBV7-3|-
CASSLGREYF
TGTGCCAGCAGCTTAGGCCGAGAGTATTTT
>TRBJ2-7|-|TRBV7-9|-
CASSFVTYEQYF
TGTGCCAGCAGCTTCGTGACCTACGAGCAGTACTTC
>TRBJ1-4|TRBD1|TRBV7-9|-
CASSSSDRGQGEKLFF
TGTGCCAGCAGCTCCTCGGACAGGGGGCAGGGGGAAAAACTGTTTTTT
>TRBJ2-5|TRBD2|TRBV7-9|-
CASSLAGGPGETQYF
TGTGCCAGCAGTTTGGCGGGGGGCCCGGGAGAGACCCAGTACTTC
>TRBJ1-4|TRBD1|TRBV28|-
CASRPTGGREKLFF
TGTGCCAGCAGGCCGACAGGGGGTCGCGAAAAACTGTTTTTT
>TRBJ2-6|-|TRBV5-6|-
CASSLVGQTISGANVLTF
TGTGCCAGCAGCTTGGTTGGACAGACAATCTCTGGGGCCAACGTCCTGACTTTC
>TRBJ1-6|TRBD1|TRBV6-1|-
CASTDRGSINSPLHF
TGTGCCAGCACCGACAGGGGCTCGATTAATTCACCCCTCCACTTT
>TRBJ2-3|-|TRBV7-2|-
CASSLAEYSTDTQYF
TGTGCCAGCAGCTTAGCGGAGTATAGCACAGATACGCAGTATTTT
>TRBJ1-3|TRBD1|TRBV2|-
CASSVDRAGNTIYF
TGTGCCAGCAGTGTGGACAGGGCTGGAAACACCATATATTTT
>TRBJ2-7|TRBD1|TRBV2|few
CASVVGGSSYEQYF
TGTGCCAGCGTAGTAGGGGGCAGCTCCTACGAGCAGTACTTC